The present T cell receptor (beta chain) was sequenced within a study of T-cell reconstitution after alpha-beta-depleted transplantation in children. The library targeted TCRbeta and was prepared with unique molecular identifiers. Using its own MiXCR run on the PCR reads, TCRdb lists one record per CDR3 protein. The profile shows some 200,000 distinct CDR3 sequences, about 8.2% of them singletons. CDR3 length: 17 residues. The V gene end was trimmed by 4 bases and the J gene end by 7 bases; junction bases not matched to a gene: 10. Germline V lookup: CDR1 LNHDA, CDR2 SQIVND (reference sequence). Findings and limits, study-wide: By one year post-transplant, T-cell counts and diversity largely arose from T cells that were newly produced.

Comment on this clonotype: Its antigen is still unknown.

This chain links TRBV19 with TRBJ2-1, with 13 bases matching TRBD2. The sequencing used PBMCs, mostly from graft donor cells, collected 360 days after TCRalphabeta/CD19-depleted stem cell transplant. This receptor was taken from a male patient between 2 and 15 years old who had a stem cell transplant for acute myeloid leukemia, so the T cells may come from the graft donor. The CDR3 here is CASSNPGLAGDRNEQFF. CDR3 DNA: TGTGCCAGTAGTAACCCCGGACTAGCGGGAGATCGTAATGAGCAGTTCTTC.